Sequencing of this T cell receptor beta chain was carried out in a study of cytomegalovirus exposure and HLA in healthy donors. Study-level findings and limits: Sequencing likely caused a cluster of highly shared sequence variants.

As for this clone: Its antigen is undetermined.

Germline V gives CDR1 MNHNS, CDR2 SASEGT. Trimming took off 9 bases at V and 7 bases at J, with 22 bases between the two ends. The CDR3 runs 14 residues. It was with 60 Vbeta and 13 Jbeta primers that the PCR ran. How the authors handled the data: Unique TCR beta chains numbered 60 million to 100 million in a later analysis, with about 9.9 million shared. Sequenced by immunoSEQ multiplex PCR; TCRdb stores in-frame clones only, minus some. D and trimming come from the DNA, and the V and J calls and clone size come from that table. Of fewer than 200,000 clones detected, roughly 85% appear once; the ten largest clones hold around 1.5%.

Sequencing input: PBMCs. The clonotype originates from a male donor in good health and CMV-seronegative. The chain joins TRBV6-1 to TRBJ2-7; tentative D call: TRBD2 (5 bases). DNA of the CDR3: TGTGCCAGTACCGCCCCCTGGAGGCTAGGGGAGCAGTACTTC. This encodes CASTAPWRLGEQYF.